One sample yielded the 17 T cell receptor beta chains listed below, sequenced in a study of blood T cell repertoires in COVID-19. Libraries were prepared by immunoSEQ multiplex PCR; TCRdb keeps only in-frame clonotypes and omits some of them. This sample has fewer than 35,000 clones, with 89% found just once. The sequencing sample was made of peripheral blood. Receptors originate from a man older than 75 with acute or convalescent COVID-19.

The chain has TRBV30 and TRBJ1-5; D unclear. V shed 2 bases and J shed 0 bases, with 5 bases lying between them. CDR3 length equals 13 residues. Germline CDR1 GTSNPN, CDR2 SVGIG (reference sequence). Here the CDR3 DNA reads TGTGCCTGGAGTTCCTATAGCAATCAGCCCCAGCATTTT. Protein: CAWSSYSNQPQHF.

The V call is TRBV24-1, the J call TRBJ2-2, with D perhaps matching TRBD1 (6 bases). Trimming removed 5 bases at V and 6 bases at J, with 15 bases between. The CDR3 is 15 residues long. CDR1 and CDR2 (germline): KGHDR, SFDVKD. The DNA of the CDR3 is TGTGCCACCAGTGGGGCCGGACAGAATGCCGGGGAGCTGTTTTTT. The encoded protein is CATSGAGQNAGELFF.

V gene TRBV7-9 combines with J gene TRBJ2-7; 7 bases align to TRBD1. Germline values: CDR1 SEHNR, CDR2 FQNEAQ (reference sequence). The junction had 13 bases not matched to a gene; V was cut back by 1 base and J by 4 bases. The CDR3 is made up of 17 amino acids. CDR3 protein: CASSLDPPRTGSYEQYF. The CDR3 nucleotides read TGTGCCAGCAGCTTAGATCCTCCCCGGACAGGCTCATACGAGCAGTACTTC.

The chain uses TRBV30 and TRBJ1-1, with 10 bases identical to TRBD1. Per germline, CDR1 GTSNPN and CDR2 SVGIG (reference sequence). The trim removed 4 bases at V and 10 bases at J, leaving 6 bases unmatched. This CDR3 has 12 residues. The CDR3 nucleotides are TGTGCCTGGACCCGGACAGGGGGAGCAGCTTTCTTT. Its protein product is CAWTRTGGAAFF.

This clone was observed a handful of times. The chain employs TRBV11-2 and TRBJ2-3, with 10 positions matching TRBD2. The junction had 5 bases not matched to a gene; V was cut back by 4 bases and J by 4 bases. CDR1 and CDR2 from the germline V gene are SGHAT and FQNNGV. The CDR3 loop spans 15 amino acids. As DNA, the CDR3 is TGTGCCAGCAGCTCTAGCGGGAGTTTAGCAGATACGCAGTATTTT. This translates into CASSSSGSLADTQYF.

The chain couples TRBV2 to TRBJ2-1; the match to TRBD1 covers 7 bases. This CDR3 spans 13 amino acids. CDR1 and CDR2 (germline): SNHLY, FYNNEI. Trimming removed 9 bases from V and 0 bases from J; junction bases left unmatched: 2. CDR3 protein: CASRQGSYNEQFF. The CDR3 DNA is TGTGCCAGTCGACAGGGCTCCTACAATGAGCAGTTCTTC.

The chain carries TRBV2 and TRBJ1-5; 9 bases align to TRBD1. With V trimmed by 6 bases and J by 6 bases, 6 bases remained unmatched. This CDR3 is 14 amino acids long. CDR1 and CDR2 (germline): SNHLY, FYNNEI. CDR3 protein: CASSEQGAGQPQHF. CDR3 nucleotides: TGTGCCAGCAGCGAACAGGGGGCAGGTCAGCCCCAGCATTTT. Full variable domain (missing parts from reference TRBV2 and TRBJ1-5): EPEVTQTPSHQVTQMGQEVILRCVPISNHLYFYWYRQILGQKVEFLVSFYNNEISEKSEIFDDQFSVERPDGSNFTLKIRSTKLEDSAMYFCASSEQGAGQPQHFGDGTRLSIL.

The chain uses TRBV5-1 and TRBJ2-7, with D possibly being TRBD1 (5 bases). Germline V CDR1 and CDR2: SGHRS, YFSETQ. The CDR3 spans 14 residues. Trimming took 1 base from V and 4 from J, leaving 12 bases between them. The CDR3 is CASSLSAQGYEQYF. CDR3 coding DNA: TGCGCCAGCAGCTTGTCGGCTCAGGGTTACGAGCAGTACTTC.

The chain recombines TRBV12-2 with TRBJ2-2; the table's D call, TRBD2, has no DNA check behind it. TRBV12-2 is a documented pseudogene. CDR3 length: 15 residues. In DNA form, the CDR3 reads TGTGCAAGTCGCGGGGCAGGCTTGCGGGGCGGGGAGCTGTTTTTT. This codes for CASRGAGLRGGELFF.

The J gene is TRBJ2-3, the V gene TRBV5-4; D perhaps matches TRBD2 (7 bases). The CDR3 is 15 amino acids. The V gene's germline CDR1 is SGHNT and CDR2 YYREEE (reference sequence). V was shortened by 3 bases and J by 0 bases, with 11 bases between the two germline ends. This chain's CDR3 is CASSSAGTSTDTQYF. DNA of the CDR3: TGTGCCAGCAGCTCAGCGGGGACAAGCACAGATACGCAGTATTTT.

The chain is built from TRBV18 and TRBJ2-7, with D possibly being TRBD1 (5 bases). The V gene lost 3 bases and the J gene lost 3 bases, with 12 bases spanning the gap. In germline, CDR1 is KGHSH, CDR2 LQKENI. This CDR3 comprises 14 residues. The CDR3 DNA follows: TGTGCCAGCTCACCGACGACCAGGGACTACGAGCAGTACTTC. Amino acids: CASSPTTRDYEQYF.

The CDR3 coding sequence is TGTGCCAGTAGTATGGTCACGGGGATAACTGAAGCTTTCTTT. Residues: CASSMVTGITEAFF. This rearrangement joins TRBV19 to TRBJ1-1; D is unclear. This CDR3 has 14 residues. Germline CDR1 and CDR2: LNHDA and SQIVND (reference sequence). V was clipped by 3 bases and J by 5 bases, with 13 bases between them. The full variable domain, in which reference TRBV19 and TRBJ1-1 provide the parts outside the CDR3, is DGGITQSPKYLFRKEGQNVTLSCEQNLNHDAMYWYRQDPGQGLRLIYYSQIVNDFQKGDIAEGYSVSREKKESFPLTVTSAQKNPTAFYLCASSMVTGITEAFFGQGTRLTVV.

In its sample, this clone was seen once. The chain combines TRBV11-2 with TRBJ2-2; TRBD2 aligns across 7 bases. The CDR3 spans 15 residues. V was pared by 5 bases and J by 5 bases, with 8 bases of the junction left unmatched. CDR1 and CDR2 (germline): SGHAT, FQNNGV. CDR3 bases: TGTGCCAGCAGCACTAGCGTGGAAGTTACCGGGGAGCTGTTTTTT. As protein: CASSTSVEVTGELFF.

The sample holds a few counts of this clone. The rearrangement links TRBV15 to TRBJ2-5, with TRBD1 matching 7 bases. The J segment lost 5 bases and the V segment lost 1 base, leaving 10 bases of the junction unmatched. The germline V gene encodes CDR1 LNHNV and CDR2 YYDKDF (reference sequence). CDR3 length equals 16 residues. The CDR3 reads CATSRAAQGLGETQYF. DNA for the CDR3: TGTGCCACCAGCAGAGCAGCACAGGGGCTTGGGGAGACCCAGTACTTC.

By proportion, this clone is medium-sized. V is TRBV7-9 and J is TRBJ1-2; D might be TRBD1 (5 bases). The V gene lost 5 bases and the J gene lost 4 bases, with 17 bases spanning the gap. The germline V gene encodes CDR1 SEHNR and CDR2 FQNEAQ (reference sequence). The CDR3 extends over 15 amino acids. CDR3 bases: TGTGCCAGCAGCGCGGCGGGGGTCACCGCCTATGGCTACACCTTC. Its translation: CASSAAGVTAYGYTF.

This chain uses TRBV11-2 with TRBJ2-5; D not resolved. The CDR3 length is 13 residues. The germline V and J ends were trimmed by 5 bases and 1 base, with 8 bases remaining between them. Per the germline V gene, CDR1 is SGHAT and CDR2 is FQNNGV. CDR3 nucleotide sequence: TGTGCCAGCAGCCTTGGCCCCCAAGAGACCCAGTACTTC. Encoded protein: CASSLGPQETQYF. Based on the CDR3 plus reference TRBV11-2 and TRBJ2-5, the full variable domain is EAGVAQSPRYKIIEKRQSVAFWCNPISGHATLYWYQQILGQGPKLLIQFQNNGVVDDSQLPKDRFSAERLKGVDSTLKIQPAKLEDSAVYLCASSLGPQETQYFGPGTRLLVL.

The chain has TRBV2 and TRBJ1-1; D not certain. Per germline, CDR1 SNHLY and CDR2 FYNNEI. This CDR3 contains 14 residues. Trimming removed 10 bases at V and 5 bases at J, with 20 bases between. The CDR3 region is CATSSDLGVTEAFF. CDR3 coding DNA: TGTGCCACTAGCAGTGACCTTGGGGTTACTGAAGCTTTCTTT.